This T cell receptor (beta chain) was profiled in a study of shared clonotypes between healthy human individuals. The germline V gene has CDR1 MNHNS and CDR2 SASEGT. The CDR3 is made up of 15 amino acids. Trimming took 1 base from V and 3 from J; bases not matched to a gene: 5. Assay used: immunoSEQ multiplex PCR; TCRdb lists only in-frame clones, some missing. The repertoire holds about 1.5 million clones, with approximately 98% as singletons. Naive CD4+ cells were CD45RA-selected; the remaining cells were memory. The chain couples TRBV6-1 to TRBJ2-7; 8 bases are shared with TRBD1. The TCR comes from a man under 40 in good health. Sequenced sample: naive CD4+ T cells sorted from blood. Stated subset: CD45RA+ positively selected. CDR3 in amino acids: CASSEGTGSLYEQYF. Written as DNA, the CDR3 is TGTGCCAGCAGTGAAGGGACAGGGTCCCTCTACGAGCAGTACTTC.